The T cell receptor (beta chain) under discussion was sequenced for a study of T-cell reconstitution after alpha-beta-depleted transplantation in children. This clonotype was counted between two and nine times. TCRbeta library construction was performed incorporating unique molecular identifiers. A single record per CDR3 protein comes from TCRdb applying MiXCR to the PCR reads. Of 440,000 or so distinct CDR3 sequences in the sample, around 46% were seen once. Per germline, CDR1 SGHVS and CDR2 FNYEAQ. The CDR3 length is 15 residues. V trimming: 5 bases; J trimming: 8 bases; junction bases outside the gene matches: 12.

This sequence was found in a girl aged 2-15 years with aplastic anemia, due to receive a stem cell transplant. This chain links TRBV7-6 with TRBJ2-7; TRBD1 matches 10 bases. Here the sequenced sample was PBMCs, taken before TCRalphabeta/CD19-depleted stem cell transplant. The CDR3 DNA reads as TGTGCCAGCAGCGCAGGATCCGGGACAGGGGATAAGCAGTACTTC. Translating it yields CASSAGSGTGDKQYF.